This is a list of T cell receptor beta chains from one sample in a study of T cell changes during pregnancy in multiple sclerosis. Generated by immunoSEQ multiplex PCR, the TCRdb table keeps only in-frame clones and is missing some. The sample records approximately 38,000 clones, under 95% being singletons. The sample here was CD8+ T cells from peripheral blood mononuclear cells, taken in the third trimester of pregnancy. Receptors were obtained from a female donor with multiple sclerosis, enrolled in a pregnancy study. CDR3s include the opening cysteine and the closing phenylalanine or tryptophan. The order of the fields is CDR3 protein, CDR3 DNA, J gene, clone size, V gene, D gene. A D gene is named only where the DNA matches it firmly. The listing skips clone size in some rows; elsewhere it reads once, few, many or a size class.

CATSVDRDFGEQYF | TGTGCCACCAGCGTAGACAGGGATTTCGGCGAGCAGTACTTC | TRBJ2-7 | - | TRBV15 | TRBD1
CASSVRTSASTDTQYF | TGTGCCAGCAGCGTCCGGACTAGCGCGAGCACAGATACGCAGTATTTT | TRBJ2-3 | - | TRBV4-2 | TRBD2
CASSIVGASDEQFF | TGTGCCAGTAGTATAGTTGGAGCTAGCGATGAGCAGTTCTTC | TRBJ2-1 | - | TRBV19 | -
CASSFPGTGGYNNEQFF | TGTGCCAGCAGCTTTCCCGGGACAGGGGGCTACAACAATGAGCAGTTCTTC | TRBJ2-1 | - | TRBV5-4 | TRBD1
CASSDPSEQYF | TGCGCCAGCAGTGACCCCTCCGAGCAGTACTTC | TRBJ2-7 | - | TRBV10-2 | -
CASKGLVEGYNEQFF | TGTGCCAGCAAAGGCCTAGTGGAGGGGTACAATGAGCAGTTCTTC | TRBJ2-1 | - | TRBV7-9 | -
CASSLGADLNTEAFF | TGTGCCAGCAGCTTAGGAGCAGACTTGAACACTGAAGCTTTCTTT | TRBJ1-1 | - | TRBV11-2 | -
CASSQTGNTQYF | TGCGCCAGCAGCCAGACAGGGAACACGCAGTATTTT | TRBJ2-3 | - | TRBV4-1 | TRBD1
CASSLGGGGSNQPQHF | TGTGCCAGCAGCTTGGGCGGGGGAGGCAGCAATCAGCCCCAGCATTTT | TRBJ1-5 | - | TRBV13 | -
CASSIRDRGYEETQYF | TGTGCCAGCAGCATCCGGGACAGGGGGTATGAAGAGACCCAGTACTTC | TRBJ2-5 | - | TRBV5-6 | TRBD1
CASGITGATEAFF | TGTGCTAGTGGCATAACAGGGGCTACTGAAGCTTTCTTT | TRBJ1-1 | - | TRBV12-5 | TRBD1
CASRPTGRYEQYF | TGTGCCAGTAGGCCGACAGGCAGGTACGAGCAGTACTTC | TRBJ2-7 | - | TRBV19 | -
CASSNRDRSYEQYF | TGTGCCAGCAGCAATCGGGACAGATCCTACGAGCAGTACTTC | TRBJ2-7 | - | TRBV7-9 | TRBD1
CASTSGVSRYEQYF | TGTGCCAGCACCTCGGGGGTTAGTAGGTACGAGCAGTACTTC | TRBJ2-7 | - | TRBV6-1 | -
CASSLPGESSYNEQFF | TGTGCCAGCAGCTTACCCGGGGAGAGCTCCTACAATGAGCAGTTCTTC | TRBJ2-1 | - | TRBV7-2 | -
CASSPDGTGVTEAFF | TGTGCCAGTAGTCCCGACGGGACAGGGGTTACTGAAGCTTTCTTT | TRBJ1-1 | - | TRBV19 | TRBD1
CASSIGFWNTEAFF | TGTGCCTCTTCTATCGGTTTTTGGAACACTGAAGCTTTCTTT | TRBJ1-1 | - | TRBV6-1 | -
CSHQTGPQETQYF | TGCAGCCACCAGACAGGGCCCCAAGAGACCCAGTACTTC | TRBJ2-5 | - | TRBV29-1 | TRBD1
CSVVGLGDRVFGELFF | TGCAGCGTTGTGGGTTTGGGGGACAGGGTCTTCGGGGAGCTGTTTTTT | TRBJ2-2 | - | TRBV29-1 | TRBD1
CASKGQPKETQYF | TGCGCCAGCAAGGGACAGCCTAAAGAGACCCAGTACTTC | TRBJ2-5 | - | TRBV10-1 | TRBD1
CATTAGPYSYEQYF | TGTGCCACCACCGCGGGACCTTACTCTTACGAGCAGTACTTC | TRBJ2-7 | - | TRBV15 | -
CASSEWASGSTDTQYF | TGTGCCAGCAGTGAGTGGGCTAGCGGAAGCACAGATACGCAGTATTTT | TRBJ2-3 | - | TRBV2 | TRBD2
CASSLGTVSYNEQFF | TGTGCCAGCAGCTTAGGGACAGTAAGTTACAATGAGCAGTTCTTC | TRBJ2-1 | - | TRBV13 | -
CASSEEGQGALEQFF | TGTGCCAGCAGTGAAGAGGGACAGGGGGCCCTTGAGCAGTTCTTC | TRBJ2-1 | - | TRBV6-1 | TRBD1
CASSRQGGQPQHF | TGTGCCAGCAGTAGACAGGGCGGTCAGCCCCAGCATTTT | TRBJ1-5 | - | TRBV6-5 | TRBD1
CASIHSSYEQYF | TGTGCCAGCATACACAGCTCCTACGAGCAGTACTTC | TRBJ2-7 | once | TRBV2 | -
CASSVSGATNEKLFF | TGCGCCAGCAGCGTGTCGGGGGCAACTAATGAAAAACTGTTTTTT | TRBJ1-4 | - | TRBV5-1 | -
CASSLEREGPYYEQYF | TGTGCCAGCAGCTTAGAACGGGAGGGCCCTTACTACGAGCAGTACTTC | TRBJ2-7 | - | TRBV11-3 | TRBD2
CASSLAAEEAFF | TGTGCCAGCAGCTTAGCGGCAGAAGAAGCTTTCTTT | TRBJ1-1 | few | TRBV7-9 | -
CSVEDLAITPLDNEQFF | TGCAGCGTTGAAGACCTAGCAATAACTCCCCTAGACAATGAGCAGTTCTTC | TRBJ2-1 | - | TRBV29-1 | -
CASSQDRTGLNTEAFF | TGTGCCAGCAGCCAAGATAGGACAGGACTGAACACTGAAGCTTTCTTT | TRBJ1-1 | few | TRBV4-2 | TRBD1
CASSPAGLAASYNEQFF | TGTGCCAGCAGCCCCGCGGGACTAGCGGCCTCCTACAATGAGCAGTTCTTC | TRBJ2-1 | once | TRBV5-6 | TRBD2
CASSRQGTNYGYTF | TGTGCCAGTAGTAGACAGGGGACTAACTATGGCTACACCTTC | TRBJ1-2 | - | TRBV19 | TRBD1
CASSDPSGESSYNEQFF | TGTGCCAGCAGTGACCCTAGCGGGGAGAGCTCCTACAATGAGCAGTTCTTC | TRBJ2-1 | - | TRBV2 | TRBD2
CAISPGLAGYTGELFF | TGTGCCATCAGTCCGGGACTAGCGGGATACACCGGGGAGCTGTTTTTT | TRBJ2-2 | - | TRBV10-3 | TRBD2
CASLRGTGGFNEQFF | TGTGCCAGCCTTAGGGGGACAGGGGGCTTCAATGAGCAGTTCTTC | TRBJ2-1 | - | TRBV7-9 | TRBD1
CASRYEGDPTGELFF | TGCGCCAGCAGATACGAGGGGGACCCCACCGGGGAGCTGTTTTTT | TRBJ2-2 | - | TRBV5-1 | -
CASGSRDRAAGELFF | TGTGCCAGCGGATCCCGGGACAGGGCCGCCGGGGAGCTGTTTTTT | TRBJ2-2 | - | TRBV11-3 | TRBD1
CETSGSTDTQYF | TGTGAGACTAGCGGGAGCACAGATACGCAGTATTTT | TRBJ2-3 | once | TRBV7-9 | TRBD2
CASSLRTGDIQYF | TGTGCCAGCAGCCTTCGGACCGGGGACATTCAGTACTTC | TRBJ2-4 | few | TRBV11-2 | -
CATSRGFSGGGNNEQFF | TGTGCCACCAGCAGAGGGTTTAGCGGTGGGGGGAACAATGAGCAGTTCTTC | TRBJ2-1 | - | TRBV15 | -
CASSYLTGDYEQYF | TGTGCCAGCAGCTACCTCACAGGGGACTACGAGCAGTACTTC | TRBJ2-7 | - | TRBV7-2 | TRBD1
CASSFGTGHGYTF | TGTGCCAGCAGCTTCGGGACAGGGCATGGCTACACCTTC | TRBJ1-2 | - | TRBV7-9 | TRBD1
CASSQGRQGRNEQYF | TGTGCCAGCAGCCAAGGGCGACAGGGTCGGAACGAGCAGTACTTC | TRBJ2-7 | - | TRBV14 | TRBD1
CASSLEQGAYGYTF | TGTGCCAGCAGCCTAGAACAGGGGGCCTATGGCTACACCTTC | TRBJ1-2 | - | TRBV7-2 | TRBD1
CASATPTSAVSEQYF | TGTGCCAGCGCTACCCCGACTAGCGCCGTATCTGAGCAGTACTTC | TRBJ2-7 | medium-sized | TRBV28 | TRBD2
CASSWASRNEKLFF | TGTGCCAGCAGTTGGGCCTCAAGGAATGAAAAACTGTTTTTT | TRBJ1-4 | - | TRBV28 | -
CATRERAYYEQYF | TGCGCCACCAGAGAGCGCGCCTACTACGAGCAGTACTTC | TRBJ2-7 | - | TRBV4-1 | -
CASSFDRVGYTF | TGTGCCAGCAGCTTTGACAGGGTTGGCTACACCTTC | TRBJ1-2 | - | TRBV7-1 | TRBD1
CASSELPGQGYEQYF | TGCGCCAGCAGTGAGTTGCCGGGACAGGGCTACGAGCAGTACTTC | TRBJ2-7 | - | TRBV10-2 | TRBD1
CASSVGTSGGTYEQYF | TGTGCCAGCAGCGTTGGGACTAGCGGGGGTACCTACGAGCAGTACTTC | TRBJ2-7 | - | TRBV9 | TRBD2
CASRENQRETGTATQYF | TGTGCCAGCAGAGAAAACCAAAGGGAGACCGGTACTGCTACGCAGTATTTT | TRBJ2-3 | once | TRBV2 | -
CASTRGNYGYTF | TGTGCCAGTACTAGGGGCAACTATGGCTACACCTTC | TRBJ1-2 | - | TRBV19 | -
CASSQGGEQFF | TGTGCCAGCAGCCAGGGGGGTGAGCAGTTCTTC | TRBJ2-1 | - | TRBV4-2 | -
CASSIVQGQGSYNEQFF | TGTGCCAGTAGTATAGTACAGGGACAGGGGTCCTACAATGAGCAGTTCTTC | TRBJ2-1 | once | TRBV19 | TRBD1
CAIPGGSTYEQYF | TGTGCCATTCCCGGGGGGTCCACCTACGAGCAGTACTTC | TRBJ2-7 | once | TRBV2 | TRBD2
CASSQGQGWNYEQYF | TGCGCCAGCAGCCAGGGACAGGGATGGAACTACGAGCAGTACTTC | TRBJ2-7 | once | TRBV4-1 | TRBD1